These 28 T cell receptor beta chains were sequenced from one sample in a study of beta chain features in type 1 diabetes (dated by TCRdb to 2016 to 2019). What the study reported, not specific to this receptor: Type 1 diabetes patients showed a moderate but significant shortening of TCRB CDR3 length in all four CD4+ subsets.

Their cognate antigens are unknown. The receptor library was made with the immunoSEQ multiplex PCR assay. The entire isolated RNA was reverse transcribed using the High Capacity cDNA Reverse Transcription Kit, and thus expressed TCRB transcripts were sequenced. Sourced from immuneACCESS, this table was stored by TCRdb with only in-frame sequences that have V and J called. A share of the clones is absent; for the studies checked, an unresolved V gene accounts for under half, and the remainder has no known explanation. The sample yields about 650,000 clones; around 12% were counted once. 0.09% to 0.15% of the sample belongs to the ten largest clones. The sequenced material came from naive CD4+ T cells from blood. In light of the paper, this sample's cell subset or site label describes: true naive CD4+ T cells. The receptors shown here come from a man aged 30 to 45 with type 1 diabetes.

The rearrangement joins TRBV28 to TRBJ2-5, with D possibly matching TRBD2 (5 bases). V was trimmed by 3 bases and J by 5 bases, leaving 10 bases between them. CDR1 MDHEN and CDR2 SYDVKM come from the germline V gene. CDR3 length equals 13 residues. The CDR3 nucleotides read TGTGCCAGCAGTTTTGCCGGGGAGGAGACCCAGTACTTC. Residues: CASSFAGEETQYF.

The gene calls are TRBV18 and TRBJ1-5; D remains ambiguous. The germline V gene has CDR1 KGHSH and CDR2 LQKENI. This CDR3 contains 12 residues. Trimming stripped 3 bases from V and 10 bases from J, with 10 bases between. The CDR3 coding sequence is TGTGCCAGCTCACCTCTAGGGCCACCCCAGCATTTT. Translating gives CASSPLGPPQHF.

The chain employs TRBV7-6 and TRBJ2-1; 14 bases fit TRBD2. This CDR3 region has 15 residues. Looked up from germline, CDR1 is SGHVS and CDR2 is FNYEAQ. V was clipped by 1 base and J by 10 bases; unmatched bases: 3. The CDR3 region has the DNA TGTGCCAGCAGCTTAGGACTAGCGGGGGGGCAAGAGCAGTTCTTC. This gives the protein CASSLGLAGGQEQFF.

In its sample, this clone was seen a few times. CDR3 sequence (DNA): TGTGCCAGCAGCTCCGGTAATGAAAAACTGTTTTTT. Amino acid sequence: CASSSGNEKLFF. The chain employs TRBV7-2 and TRBJ1-4, with D unresolved. The CDR3 totals 12 residues. Germline CDR1 is SGHTA and CDR2 is FQGNSA. Trimming took 4 bases from V and 4 from J, leaving 4 bases between them.

This clone was picked up a small number of times. The chain uses TRBV7-8 and TRBJ2-7; possibly TRBD1 for D (6 bases). The CDR3 has 14 residues. Germline V gives CDR1 SGHVS, CDR2 FQNEAQ. V lost 3 bases, J lost 3 bases, and 12 bases lay in between. This CDR3 is CASSLARTVYEQYF. The CDR3 DNA sequence: TGTGCCAGCAGCTTGGCGAGGACAGTCTACGAGCAGTACTTC.

This chain links TRBV4-3 with TRBJ2-7; 8 bases agree with TRBD1. V shed 0 bases and J 3 bases; nucleotides not matched to a gene: 4. The germline CDR1 and CDR2 sequences are LGHNA and YSLEER. This CDR3 is 15 amino acids long. This CDR3 is CASSQDRQGFYEQYF. As DNA, the CDR3 is TGCGCCAGCAGCCAAGATCGACAGGGGTTCTACGAGCAGTACTTC.

This clone was counted between two and nine times. The rearrangement uses TRBV19 and TRBJ2-1, with D hard to call. Trimming stripped 9 bases from V and 9 bases from J, with 9 bases between. The CDR3 totals 10 residues. From germline, CDR1 is LNHDA and CDR2 SQIVND (reference sequence). Here the CDR3 DNA reads TGTGCCAGCGGAGTCCGTGAGCAGTTCTTC. Its protein product is CASGVREQFF.

The sample holds a few counts of this clone. This chain links TRBV6-6 with TRBJ2-7; TRBD2 is a possible D gene (5 bases). With 5 bases removed from V and 3 bases from J, the gap between germline ends came to 14 bases. Germline V gene lookup returns CDR1 MNHNY and CDR2 SVGAGI (reference sequence). This CDR3 has 14 residues. Here the CDR3 reads CASSEGYLGYEQYF. The CDR3 bases are TGTGCCAGCAGTGAGGGTTACTTGGGCTACGAGCAGTACTTC.

This clone was seen a few times. This chain joins TRBV18 and TRBJ1-2; tentative D call: TRBD1 (5 bases). Germline CDR1 and CDR2: KGHSH and LQKENI. The CDR3 spans 14 residues. V lost 4 bases, J lost 8 bases, and 17 bases lay in between. As DNA, the CDR3 is TGTGCCAGCTCACTAGGGACCGGCGATGTGGGCTACACCTTC. Translating gives CASSLGTGDVGYTF.

This chain connects TRBV7-9 to TRBJ2-2, with 8 bases identical to TRBD1. V dropped 3 bases and J dropped 4; count of bases not matched to a gene: 7. The CDR3 sequence is 16 residues long. Germline-derived CDR1 and CDR2 are SEHNR and FQNEAQ (reference sequence). The CDR3 is CASSFADRGGTGELFF. The CDR3 DNA is TGTGCCAGCAGCTTCGCCGACAGGGGTGGCACCGGGGAGCTGTTTTTT.

J is TRBJ2-1 and V is TRBV4-2; 7 nucleotides line up with TRBD1. Germline assignment: CDR1 LGHNA and CDR2 YNFKEQ. The CDR3 is 15 residues long. Losses at the gene ends were 4 bases for V and 2 bases for J; bases not matched to a gene: 5. CDR3 residues: CASSPDRDPYNEQFF. The CDR3, as DNA: TGTGCCAGCAGCCCCGACAGGGACCCCTACAATGAGCAGTTCTTC.

Concerning this clone: The sample carries other DNA sequences with the same CDR3. In DNA, the CDR3 is TGTGCCAGCAGTTTTGGAGGGAAGACTGAAGCTTTCTTT. Residues: CASSFGGKTEAFF. This chain uses TRBV27 with TRBJ1-1; the D is unclear. Germline CDR1 and CDR2: MNHEY and SMNVEV (reference sequence). This CDR3 is 13 amino acids long. The V gene lost 3 bases and the J gene lost 5 bases, with 10 bases spanning the gap.

The chain has TRBV7-2 and TRBJ1-2, with D perhaps TRBD1 (5 bases). V was cut by 4 bases and J by 0 bases, with 9 bases left in between. The germline CDR1 and CDR2 sequences are SGHTA and FQGNSA. This CDR3 region has 14 residues. As DNA, the CDR3 is TGTGCCAGCAGCTACGGGACGACTAACTATGGCTACACCTTC. Its translation: CASSYGTTNYGYTF.

Remarks on this clone: Its ends do not fully match the called genes, so a read error is possible. This sequence joins TRBV11-2 and TRBJ2-2; D gene uncertain. Per the germline V gene, CDR1 is SGHAT and CDR2 is FQNNGV. The CDR3 loop spans 12 amino acids. In DNA form, the CDR3 reads TGTGCCAGCAACTTATACACCGGGGAGCTGTTTTTT. Translated: CASNLYTGELFF.

The chain employs TRBV11-2 and TRBJ2-2, with 9 positions matching TRBD1. This CDR3 is 17 amino acids long. Trimming took 1 base from V and 5 from J; bases not matched to a gene: 8. Germline lookup yields CDR1 SGHAT and CDR2 FQNNGV. The CDR3 spells CASSLVWGTGRTGELFF. CDR3 sequence (DNA): TGTGCCAGCAGCTTAGTGTGGGGGACAGGGCGGACCGGGGAGCTGTTTTTT.

The chain recombines TRBV9 with TRBJ2-5; D may be TRBD1 or TRBD2 (5 bases each). This CDR3 is 15 amino acids long. Germline V CDR1 and CDR2: SGDLS, YYNGEE. Trimming took 0 bases from V and 3 from J, leaving 12 bases between them. This chain's CDR3 is CASSVGAVGEETQYF. The CDR3, as DNA: TGTGCCAGCAGCGTAGGGGCGGTGGGGGAAGAGACCCAGTACTTC.

Concerning this clone: Other nucleotide sequences in the sample specify the same CDR3. V gene TRBV7-6 combines with J gene TRBJ2-3; D may be TRBD1 (6 bases). The CDR3 has 15 residues. Germline V gene sequence: CDR1 SGHVS, CDR2 FNYEAQ. Trimming removed 0 bases at V and 1 base at J, with 8 bases between. Here the CDR3 DNA reads TGTGCCAGCAGCTTAGCTGCAGGGGGCACAGATACGCAGTATTTT. This encodes CASSLAAGGTDTQYF.

In its sample, this clone was seen a few times. V is TRBV7-2 and J is TRBJ1-3, with D unclear. V lost 4 bases to trimming and J lost 0 bases, with 13 bases between them. The length of the CDR3 is 16 residues. From germline, CDR1 is SGHTA and CDR2 FQGNSA. The CDR3 protein is CASSSLVSSSGNTIYF. Here the CDR3 DNA reads TGTGCCAGCAGCTCCCTGGTTTCGAGCTCTGGAAACACCATATATTTT.

This clone was counted between two and nine times. J is TRBJ1-1 and V is TRBV7-9, with unresolved D. With 3 bases removed from V and 1 base from J, the gap between germline ends came to 6 bases. The CDR3 totals 13 residues. Germline CDR1 SEHNR, CDR2 FQNEAQ (reference sequence). The chain's CDR3 is CASSFTANTEAFF. The CDR3 region has the DNA TGTGCCAGCAGCTTCACAGCGAACACTGAAGCTTTCTTT.

This clone was observed a few times. The chain recombines TRBV6-1 with TRBJ1-2, with 9 bases fitting TRBD1. The CDR3 loop spans 16 amino acids. CDR1 is MNHNS, CDR2 SASEGT, per germline. V lost 2 bases to trimming and J lost 5 bases; unmatched junction nucleotides: 9. CDR3 sequence reads: CASSETGQGNPYGYTF. The CDR3, as DNA: TGTGCCAGCAGTGAAACGGGACAGGGTAACCCATATGGCTACACCTTC.

With respect to this clone: Other DNA sequences within the sample encode an identical CDR3. V gene TRBV7-9 combines with J gene TRBJ2-7; tentatively, D is TRBD1 or TRBD2 (5 bases each). Trimming took off 4 bases at V and 1 base at J, with 11 bases between the two ends. The V gene's germline CDR1 is SEHNR and CDR2 FQNEAQ (reference sequence). CDR3 length: 14 amino acids. The CDR3 DNA reads as TGTGCCAGCAGCTCGGGGACGGGTTCCTACGAGCAGTACTTC. Protein product: CASSSGTGSYEQYF.

This clone was counted a few times. The same CDR3 can be traced to other DNA sequences in this sample. The rearrangement joins TRBV7-8 to TRBJ1-6; 7 bases are a match to TRBD1. Trimming removed 5 bases from V and 5 bases from J; junction bases left unmatched: 6. Germline values: CDR1 SGHVS, CDR2 FQNEAQ. There are 15 residues in the CDR3. The CDR3 DNA follows: TGTGCCAGCAGCCCCAGACAGGGAGATAATTCACCCCTCCACTTT. This sequence encodes CASSPRQGDNSPLHF.

The chain employs TRBV6-4 and TRBJ1-2, with TRBD1 matching 7 bases. Per germline, CDR1 MRHNA and CDR2 SNTAGT. The V gene end was trimmed by 5 bases and the J gene end by 8 bases; junction bases not matched to a gene: 11. The CDR3 has 14 amino acids. CDR3 amino acids: CASSRQGDGGGYTF. CDR3 DNA: TGTGCCAGCAGTCGACAGGGAGATGGGGGCGGCTACACCTTC.

This clone was seen a few times. The rearrangement uses TRBV13 and TRBJ2-1; 9 bases align to TRBD1. Germline V gene sequence: CDR1 PRHDT, CDR2 FYEKMQ (reference sequence). The CDR3 has 14 residues. V gave up 5 bases and J gave up 8 bases; unmatched junction bases: 7. CDR3 nucleotide sequence: TGTGCCAGCAGCCGGGGACAGGGAGCGGATGAGCAGTTCTTC. Translating gives CASSRGQGADEQFF.

This chain uses TRBV28 with TRBJ2-7; D gene uncertain. V lost 7 bases, J lost 1 base, and 8 bases lay in between. This CDR3 spans 12 amino acids. Germline V CDR1 and CDR2: MDHEN, SYDVKM. The chain's CDR3 is CASMGSSYEQYF. The CDR3 DNA sequence: TGTGCCAGCATGGGCAGTTCCTACGAGCAGTACTTC. Complete variable domain (other parts from reference TRBV28 and TRBJ2-7): DVKVTQSSRYLVKRTGEKVFLECVQDMDHENMFWYRQDPGLGLRLIYFSYDVKMKEKGDIPEGYSVSREKKERFSLILESASTNQTSMYLCASMGSSYEQYFGPGTRLTVT.

J is TRBJ2-5 and V is TRBV30; no firm D call. Trimming left V 7 bases short and J 2 bases short, with 5 bases between. The CDR3 sequence is 10 residues long. Germline CDR1 GTSNPN, CDR2 SVGIG (reference sequence). Written as DNA, the CDR3 is TGTGCCTTCGTACAAGAGACCCAGTACTTC. As protein: CAFVQETQYF.

This clone came up a few times. V and J are TRBV7-2 and TRBJ2-7; D is perhaps TRBD1 (5 bases). V lost 3 bases and J 7 bases, leaving 10 bases between the germline ends. Per germline, CDR1 SGHTA and CDR2 FQGNSA. The CDR3 covers 12 residues. In DNA, the CDR3 is TGTGCCAGCAGCTTGACAGCCGGGGAGCAGTACTTC. This encodes CASSLTAGEQYF.

This clone was observed a few times. The J gene is TRBJ2-5, the V gene TRBV29-1; D might be TRBD1 (5 bases). The CDR3 is made up of 13 amino acids. Deletions cut 2 bases from V and 4 bases from J, with 11 bases between. Germline loops: CDR1 SQVTM, CDR2 ANQGSEA. The CDR3 sequence: CSVEWQRGETQYF. DNA of the CDR3: TGCAGCGTTGAATGGCAAAGGGGAGAGACCCAGTACTTC.